This T cell receptor (beta chain) was found in a study of CD8 T cells in ankylosing spondylitis (dated by TCRdb to the late 2010s). The study in broad terms: The study set out to find disease-linked TCR variants by profiling T cell receptor beta repertoires in ankylosing spondylitis patients and healthy donors. The full study cohort comprised around 23 ankylosing spondylitis patients and about a hundred healthy donors. Peripheral blood samples were taken, and synovial fluid was additionally collected from ankylosing spondylitis patients.

This sample was sequenced with an Illumina HiSeq 2500. Quantitative 5'-RACE with molecular barcodes was the method used to prepare the TCR beta libraries. The paper's processing steps were these. To identify disease-linked TCR variants, a new computational method was used, one built on a probabilistic model of VDJ rearrangement. TCRdb reworked the public reads: Q25 trimming with fastp, MiXCR clone assembly, productive beta chains retained. CDR3 protein sequences are deduplicated, and each keeps its most common genes and DNA. It is TCRdb's table, rather than the study itself, that gives the V and J calls and clone size. Within this sample are roughly 100,000 distinct CDR3 sequences, with about 8% of them counted one time only. The ten largest clones capture nearly 10% of the sample. The CDR3 runs 15 residues from the cysteine to the phenylalanine. Only the CDR3 part of the read is kept: 45 bases, read in frame from the first base. The CDR1 and CDR2 encoded by the germline V gene (reference sequence) are DFQATT and SNEGSKA. Cut back by 0 bases and 2 bases, the V and J ends lie 14 bases apart.

This clonotype was counted many times. Its antigen specificity is not known. Base quality data are lacking; no much larger clone is found one base away. The investigation overall reported the following: Blood from ankylosing spondylitis patients appeared to be characterized by a TCR beta motif composed of about eight highly homologous amino acid variants. The disease-linked clones were reported to be significantly enriched in matched synovial fluid samples from ankylosing spondylitis patients. In peripheral blood, the disease-linked clones were found at relatively low frequencies and had a CD8+ phenotype. Some TCR beta motif variants had previously been reported in synovial fluid and blood of reactive arthritis patients, which suggested common disease-initiation mechanisms.

Sequenced input: blood, either unsorted or a sorted T cell fraction (not recorded which). This sequence originates from a male donor with ankylosing spondylitis or in good health (not recorded which). The sequence is built from TRBV20-1 and TRBJ2-7; TRBD1 is a possible D gene, resting on 6 matching bases. The CDR3 sequence is CSAREVGAGPYEQYF. The nucleotide sequence is given as TGCAGTGCTAGAGAGGTGGGGGCAGGGCCCTACGAGCAGTACTTC.